This T cell receptor beta chain was identified in a study of T cells in Graves' hyperthyroidism and ophthalmopathy. Study background: Initial diagnosis, before any treatment, was when peripheral blood was collected. Study findings and constraints: Most clonotypes that expanded in the thyroid above 0.001 also showed up in blood. Stable hyperthyroidism was separated from ophthalmopathy by a model based on 13 V-J features.

This clonotype showed up just a few times. Its antigen is unknown. A junction boundary mismatches the germline segment, possibly from a read error. Aged 18 to 65, the patients had hyperthyroidism that was newly diagnosed and had lasted under 2 months. Germline loops: CDR1 SSHAT, CDR2 FNYEAQ (reference sequence). This CDR3 is built from 16 residues. RNA transcripts were the template for amplifying TCR beta CDR3 regions. First-round RT-PCR with HTBI primers amplified the TCR CDR3 region. TCRdb passed the multiplex PCR reads through MiXCR, listing each CDR3 protein once. The table has over 300,000 distinct CDR3 sequences, roughly 13% seen once.

V is TRBV7-7 and J is TRBJ2-5; 11 nucleotides line up with TRBD2. This sequence was found in an older woman with Graves' hyperthyroidism. The sequenced sample was blood. The CDR3 protein is CASSLGLAANQETQYF. The CDR3 DNA sequence: TGTGCTAGCAGCTTGGGACTAGCGGCCAACCAAGAGACCCAGTACTTC.